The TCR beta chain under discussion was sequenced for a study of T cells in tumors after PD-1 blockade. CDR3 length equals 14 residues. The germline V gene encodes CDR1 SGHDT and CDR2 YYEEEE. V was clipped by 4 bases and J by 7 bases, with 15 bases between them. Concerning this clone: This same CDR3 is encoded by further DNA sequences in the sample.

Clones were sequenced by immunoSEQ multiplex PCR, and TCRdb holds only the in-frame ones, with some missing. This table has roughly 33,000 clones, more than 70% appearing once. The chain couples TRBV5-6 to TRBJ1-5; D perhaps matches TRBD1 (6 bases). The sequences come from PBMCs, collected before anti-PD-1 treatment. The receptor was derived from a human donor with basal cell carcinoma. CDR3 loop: CASSPRGGHQPQHF. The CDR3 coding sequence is TGTGCCAGCAGCCCGAGGGGGGGCCACCAGCCCCAGCATTTT.